The 25 T cell receptor beta chains below come from one sample, sequenced in a study of cytomegalovirus exposure and HLA in healthy donors. Generated by immunoSEQ multiplex PCR, the TCRdb table keeps only in-frame clones and is missing some. The data contain 200,000 to 300,000 clones, around 91% of them singletons. Sequenced sample: PBMCs. These receptors were collected from a young woman in good health and CMV-seronegative.

This clone showed up just once. The gene calls are TRBV10-3 and TRBJ2-1; no definite D call. This CDR3 has 11 residues. Trimming removed 6 bases at V and 0 bases at J, with 0 bases between. The germline gives CDR1 ENHRY, CDR2 SYGVKD. DNA of the CDR3: TGTGCCATCAGCTCCTACAATGAGCAGTTCTTC. It translates to CAISSYNEQFF.

The CDR3 nucleotides are TGTGCCAGCAGCCCAGGAACAGCCGGAGGGAGCACTGAAGCTTTCTTT. This translates into CASSPGTAGGSTEAFF. The V and J genes are TRBV5-4 and TRBJ1-1; no firm D call. Germline-derived CDR1 and CDR2 are SGHNT and YYREEE (reference sequence). Trimming removed 4 bases from V and 4 bases from J, with 20 bases in between. The CDR3 contains 16 residues.

The V call is TRBV4-1, the J call TRBJ2-3, with 7 bases that match TRBD2. The CDR3 spans 13 residues. V gave up 10 bases and J gave up 4 bases; unmatched junction bases: 8. The V gene's germline CDR1 is MGHRA and CDR2 YSYEKL. CDR3 bases: TGCGCCACGAGCCGGGAGGACTCAGATACGCAGTATTTT. It translates to CATSREDSDTQYF.

This clone was seen once. The CDR3: CASSFLVSDTQYF. CDR3 DNA: TGTGCCAGCAGTTTTCTAGTCTCAGATACGCAGTATTTT. The chain uses TRBV27 and TRBJ2-3; no firm D call. The germline V gene encodes CDR1 MNHEY and CDR2 SMNVEV (reference sequence). V lost 3 bases and J lost 4, with 8 bases in between. The CDR3 has 13 residues.

This rearrangement joins TRBV13 to TRBJ2-3, with 11 bases that match TRBD2. With V trimmed by 2 bases and J by 5 bases, 6 bases remained unmatched. The CDR3 has 16 residues. Germline values: CDR1 PRHDT, CDR2 FYEKMQ (reference sequence). The chain's CDR3 is CASSLLLAGGVDTQYF. CDR3 coding DNA: TGTGCCAGCAGCTTATTGCTAGCGGGAGGAGTAGATACGCAGTATTTT.

The J gene is TRBJ2-7, the V gene TRBV14; TRBD2 matches 11 bases. With 3 bases clipped from V and 2 bases from J, the junction kept 3 bases outside the gene matches. The CDR3 has 15 amino acids. Germline-derived CDR1 and CDR2 are SGHDN and FVKESK. CDR3 bases: TGTGCCAGCAGCCACAAACTAGCGGGAGCCTACGAGCAGTACTTC. It is translated as CASSHKLAGAYEQYF.

This clone was picked up one time. V and J are TRBV5-6 and TRBJ2-1; TRBD2 matches 8 bases. Germline CDR1 reads SGHDT; CDR2 reads YYEEEE. CDR3 length: 12 amino acids. Trimming took 2 bases from V and 14 from J; bases not matched to a gene: 6. CDR3 coding DNA: TGTGCCAGCAGCTTACTGACTAGCGTAAAGTTCTTC. It encodes CASSLLTSVKFF.

V is TRBV28 and J is TRBJ1-1, with D possibly matching TRBD1 (6 bases). The CDR3 extends over 11 amino acids. V was clipped by 4 bases and J by 8 bases, with 8 bases between them. Looked up from germline, CDR1 is MDHEN and CDR2 is SYDVKM. The CDR3 coding sequence is TGTGCCAGCAGTTACAGGGAAGAAGCTTTCTTT. Its protein is CASSYREEAFF. Using reference TRBV28 and TRBJ1-1 for the parts outside the CDR3, the full variable domain is DVKVTQSSRYLVKRTGEKVFLECVQDMDHENMFWYRQDPGLGLRLIYFSYDVKMKEKGDIPEGYSVSREKKERFSLILESASTNQTSMYLCASSYREEAFFGQGTRLTVV.

This chain links TRBV2 with TRBJ1-1; weak D call: TRBD1 (6 bases). Germline V gene lookup returns CDR1 SNHLY and CDR2 FYNNEI. V lost 8 bases and J 4 bases, leaving 20 bases between the germline ends. The CDR3 runs 15 residues. Written as DNA, the CDR3 is TGTGCCAGCCGTGTCAACAGGGTTCTTGGCACTGAAGCTTTCTTT. Translated: CASRVNRVLGTEAFF.

The V call is TRBV5-8, the J call TRBJ2-1; D is uncertain. V lost 5 bases to trimming and J lost 0 bases, with 15 bases between them. Germline V lookup: CDR1 SGHTS, CDR2 YDEGEE. The CDR3 extends over 16 amino acids. In DNA form, the CDR3 reads TGTGCCAGCAGTTCTGGACGGACCCTCTCCTACAATGAGCAGTTCTTC. Protein product: CASSSGRTLSYNEQFF.

The V call is TRBV9, the J call TRBJ2-1, with no clear D. Trimming shortened V by 0 bases and J by 7 bases, and 11 bases separated the two germline ends. Germline V CDR1 and CDR2: SGDLS, YYNGEE. The CDR3 has 14 residues. The CDR3 sequence: CASSVVTQTNEQFF. In DNA form, the CDR3 reads TGTGCCAGCAGCGTAGTAACACAGACTAATGAGCAGTTCTTC. The variable domain in full, with the rest retrieved from reference TRBV9 and TRBJ2-1, is DSGVTQTPKHLITATGQRVTLRCSPRSGDLSVYWYQQSLDQGLQFLIQYYNGEERAKGNILERFSAQQFPDLHSELNLSSLELGDSALYFCASSVVTQTNEQFFGPGTRLTVL.

The genes are TRBV5-1 and TRBJ2-3; the D is unclear. This CDR3 is built from 14 residues. The V and J ends lost 0 bases and 1 base respectively, with 6 bases between them. Germline-derived CDR1 and CDR2 are SGHRS and YFSETQ. The chain's CDR3 is CASSLAAGTDTQYF. CDR3 bases: TGCGCCAGCAGCTTGGCGGCAGGCACAGATACGCAGTATTTT. Complete variable domain (other parts from reference TRBV5-1 and TRBJ2-3): KAGVTQTPRYLIKTRGQQVTLSCSPISGHRSVSWYQQTPGQGLQFLFEYFSETQRNKGNFPGRFSGRQFSNSRSEMNVSTLELGDSALYLCASSLAAGTDTQYFGPGTRLTVL.

The genes are TRBV2 and TRBJ2-3; D gene uncertain. The germline V gene encodes CDR1 SNHLY and CDR2 FYNNEI. This CDR3 is 10 amino acids long. V lost 8 bases, J lost 5 bases, and 5 bases lay in between. The CDR3 is CASGIDTQYF. In nucleotides, the CDR3 is TGTGCCAGCGGGATAGATACGCAGTATTTT. The variable domain in full, with the rest retrieved from reference TRBV2 and TRBJ2-3, is EPEVTQTPSHQVTQMGQEVILRCVPISNHLYFYWYRQILGQKVEFLVSFYNNEISEKSEIFDDQFSVERPDGSNFTLKIRSTKLEDSAMYFCASGIDTQYFGPGTRLTVL.

V gene TRBV28 combines with J gene TRBJ2-5; no reliable D call. Germline loops: CDR1 MDHEN, CDR2 SYDVKM. With 2 bases removed from V and 2 bases from J, the gap between germline ends came to 9 bases. This CDR3 region has 14 residues. The CDR3, as DNA: TGTGCCAGCAGTTTACCAAGCTTGCAAGAGACCCAGTACTTC. Translating gives CASSLPSLQETQYF. Supplemented by reference TRBV28 and TRBJ2-5, the full variable domain reads DVKVTQSSRYLVKRTGEKVFLECVQDMDHENMFWYRQDPGLGLRLIYFSYDVKMKEKGDIPEGYSVSREKKERFSLILESASTNQTSMYLCASSLPSLQETQYFGPGTRLLVL.

The J gene is TRBJ1-5, the V gene TRBV9, with D perhaps TRBD1 (6 bases). The CDR3 covers 14 residues. V was shortened by 0 bases and J by 7 bases, with 11 bases between the two germline ends. The germline V gene has CDR1 SGDLS and CDR2 YYNGEE. The CDR3 sequence is CASSVEGVGQPQHF. Written as DNA, the CDR3 is TGTGCCAGCAGCGTAGAGGGGGTAGGCCAGCCCCAGCATTTT.

The chain has TRBV27 and TRBJ1-4; 9 bases match TRBD1. CDR1 and CDR2 (germline): MNHEY, SMNVEV (reference sequence). J was trimmed by 5 bases and V by 4 bases; bases with no gene match: 5. This CDR3 has 15 residues. CDR3 residues: CASSSPGQGNEKLFF. As DNA, the CDR3 is TGTGCCAGCAGTTCGCCTGGACAGGGGAATGAAAAACTGTTTTTT.

The V call is TRBV5-6, the J call TRBJ2-7, with a weak D call TRBD1 (6 bases). CDR1 SGHDT and CDR2 YYEEEE come from the germline V gene. This CDR3 region has 15 residues. Trimming cost V 4 bases and J 4 bases, with 18 bases left between them. Here the CDR3 reads CASSPGVGHPYEQYF. The CDR3 bases are TGTGCCAGCAGCCCAGGGGTCGGACACCCTTACGAGCAGTACTTC.

The V and J genes are TRBV5-1 and TRBJ1-1; D gene uncertain. Per germline, CDR1 SGHRS and CDR2 YFSETQ. CDR3 size: 13 residues. The V gene lost 3 bases and the J gene lost 4 bases, with 10 bases spanning the gap. CDR3 in amino acids: CASSWKGGTEAFF. The CDR3 DNA reads as TGCGCCAGCAGCTGGAAGGGAGGCACTGAAGCTTTCTTT.

This chain links TRBV7-2 with TRBJ2-1; weak D call: TRBD2 (6 bases). Germline lookup yields CDR1 SGHTA and CDR2 FQGNSA. The ends were cut back, 3 bases at V and 5 bases at J, with 14 bases in the middle. The CDR3 length is 15 residues. The CDR3 sequence: CASSFGGQANNEQFF. The CDR3 DNA is TGTGCCAGCAGCTTTGGAGGGCAGGCAAACAATGAGCAGTTCTTC.

This clone occurred once. The CDR3 reads CSFRRTNTGELFF. The CDR3 DNA reads TGCAGCTTCCGACGGACGAACACCGGGGAGCTGTTTTTT. The chain carries TRBV29-1 and TRBJ2-2; D unresolved. Germline CDR1 reads SQVTM; CDR2 reads ANQGSEA. This CDR3 spans 13 amino acids. V lost 8 bases and J lost 0, with 10 bases in between.

The CDR3 sequence is CASSVGGYPSTDTQYF. The DNA of the CDR3 is TGTGCCAGCAGCGTAGGGGGTTACCCTAGCACAGATACGCAGTATTTT. The rearrangement links TRBV9 to TRBJ2-3; D gene uncertain. CDR3 length equals 16 residues. In germline, CDR1 is SGDLS, CDR2 YYNGEE. Trimming took off 0 bases at V and 0 bases at J, with 11 bases between the two ends.

This chain joins TRBV4-1 and TRBJ2-5; D is perhaps TRBD1 (6 bases). There are 15 residues in the CDR3. Germline-derived CDR1 and CDR2 are MGHRA and YSYEKL. V lost 0 bases, J lost 8 bases, and 16 bases lay in between. The CDR3 spells CASSQDSGTQPTQYF. As DNA, the CDR3 is TGCGCCAGCAGCCAAGATTCCGGGACACAGCCTACCCAGTACTTC.

This sequence joins TRBV29-1 and TRBJ2-1; 9 nucleotides align to TRBD1. The CDR3 covers 13 residues. V was pared by 4 bases and J by 6 bases, with 4 bases of the junction left unmatched. Germline V gene data show CDR1 as SQVTM and CDR2 as ANQGSEA. CDR3 nucleotides: TGCAGCGTTGTTGGGGACAGGGTCAATGAGCAGTTCTTC. It translates to CSVVGDRVNEQFF.

This chain uses TRBV29-1 with TRBJ2-3; the D is unclear. Germline V lookup: CDR1 SQVTM, CDR2 ANQGSEA. The V gene lost 3 bases and the J gene lost 6 bases, with 10 bases spanning the gap. This CDR3 has 12 residues. This CDR3 is CSVEWVTDTQYF. CDR3 nucleotides: TGCAGCGTTGAGTGGGTTACGGATACGCAGTATTTT.

This chain uses TRBV6-6 with TRBJ2-2; 8 bases agree with TRBD2. V dropped 6 bases and J dropped 2; count of bases not matched to a gene: 8. Germline CDR1 reads MNHNY; CDR2 reads SVGAGI (reference sequence). The CDR3 loop spans 16 amino acids. The CDR3, as DNA: TGTGCCAGCAGATCCCAAGCGGGAGCCAACACCGGGGAGCTGTTTTTT. Encoded protein: CASRSQAGANTGELFF.